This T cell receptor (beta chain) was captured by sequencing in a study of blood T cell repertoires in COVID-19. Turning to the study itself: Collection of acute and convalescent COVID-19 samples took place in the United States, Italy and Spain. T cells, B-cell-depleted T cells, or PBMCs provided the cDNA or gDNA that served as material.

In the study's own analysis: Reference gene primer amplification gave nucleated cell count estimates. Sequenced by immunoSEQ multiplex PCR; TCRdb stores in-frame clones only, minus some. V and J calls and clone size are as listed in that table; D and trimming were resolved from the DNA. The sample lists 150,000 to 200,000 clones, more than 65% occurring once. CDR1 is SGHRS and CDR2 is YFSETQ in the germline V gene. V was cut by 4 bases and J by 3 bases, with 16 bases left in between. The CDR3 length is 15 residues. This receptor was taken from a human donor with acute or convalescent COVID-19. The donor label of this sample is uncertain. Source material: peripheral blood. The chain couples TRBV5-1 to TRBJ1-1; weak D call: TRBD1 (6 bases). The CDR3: CASSGDGTPYTEAFF. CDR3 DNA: TGCGCCAGCAGCGGGGATGGGACACCCTACACTGAAGCTTTCTTT.